This T cell receptor beta chain was obtained from a study of metastatic and nonmetastatic thyroid tumors. Study as a whole: Across peripheral blood and tumor or nodule tissue samples taken from malignant and benign thyroid patients, the repertoires were compared with one another.

The study's findings and limits: For both blood and tumor, malignant thyroid tumors reportedly showed significantly higher TCR beta diversity than benign nodules did.

On this clone: Its specificity is not known.

Ahead of thyroid surgery, no patient had received treatment of any kind. Under the authors' procedure: In papillary thyroid cancer, a distant-metastasis classifier was built using CDR3 differences across clinicopathological groups. TCRdb used MiXCR to call clones anew from the PCR reads. For this entry, the V and J calls and clone size follow TCRdb and not the study's own pipeline. The sample has some 54,000 clones; roughly 18% are singletons. The V segment lost 3 bases and the J segment 7 bases; nucleotides outside the gene matches: 16. The CDR3 totals 19 residues. This receptor was obtained from a female donor with papillary thyroid cancer or a benign thyroid nodule (not recorded which). Some clones in this sample may be carry-over from other donors' samples. The source material was blood. V usage is TRBV12-3 or TRBV12-4 and J usage is TRBJ2-2, with 11 bases that match TRBD1. The CDR3 DNA reads TGTGCCAGCAGTTTGAAGCCGGGACAGGGGGACGGCGGAAACGGGGAGCTGTTTTTT. It yields the protein CASSLKPGQGDGGNGELFF.